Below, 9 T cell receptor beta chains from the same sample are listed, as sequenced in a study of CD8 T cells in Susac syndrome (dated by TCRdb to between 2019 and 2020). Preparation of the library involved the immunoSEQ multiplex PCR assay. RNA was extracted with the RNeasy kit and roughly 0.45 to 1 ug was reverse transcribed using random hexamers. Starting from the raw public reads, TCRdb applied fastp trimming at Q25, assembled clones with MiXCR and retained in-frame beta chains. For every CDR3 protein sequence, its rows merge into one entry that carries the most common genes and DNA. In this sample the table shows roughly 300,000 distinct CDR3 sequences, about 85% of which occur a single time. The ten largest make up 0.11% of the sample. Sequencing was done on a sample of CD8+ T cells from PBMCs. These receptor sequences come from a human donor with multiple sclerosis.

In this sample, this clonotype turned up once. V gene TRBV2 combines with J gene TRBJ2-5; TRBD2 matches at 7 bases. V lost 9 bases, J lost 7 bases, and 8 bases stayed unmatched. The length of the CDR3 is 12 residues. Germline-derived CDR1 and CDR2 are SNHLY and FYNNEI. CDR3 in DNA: TGTGCCAGTTTTGCGGGAGTGGTGACCCAGTACTTC. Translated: CASFAGVVTQYF. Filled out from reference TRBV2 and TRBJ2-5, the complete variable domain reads EPEVTQTPSHQVTQMGQEVILRCVPISNHLYFYWYRQILGQKVEFLVSFYNNEISEKSEIFDDQFSVERPDGSNFTLKIRSTKLEDSAMYFCASFAGVVTQYFGPGTRLLVL.

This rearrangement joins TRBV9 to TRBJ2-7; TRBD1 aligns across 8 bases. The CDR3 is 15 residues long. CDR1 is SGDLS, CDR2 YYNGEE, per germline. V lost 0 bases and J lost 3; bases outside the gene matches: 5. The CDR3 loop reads CASSVVGTGVYEQYF. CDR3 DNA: TGTGCCAGCAGCGTAGTCGGGACAGGAGTCTACGAGCAGTACTTC.

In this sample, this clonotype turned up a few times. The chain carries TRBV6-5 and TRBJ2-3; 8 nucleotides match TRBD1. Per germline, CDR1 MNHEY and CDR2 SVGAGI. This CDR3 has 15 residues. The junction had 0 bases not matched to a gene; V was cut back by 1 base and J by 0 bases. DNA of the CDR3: TGTGCCAGCAGTTACTGGACAGGGAGCACAGATACGCAGTATTTT. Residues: CASSYWTGSTDTQYF.

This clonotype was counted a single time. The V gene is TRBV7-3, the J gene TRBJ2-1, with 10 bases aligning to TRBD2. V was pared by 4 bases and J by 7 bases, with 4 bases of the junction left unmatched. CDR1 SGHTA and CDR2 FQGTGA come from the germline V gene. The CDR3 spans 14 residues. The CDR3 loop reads CASSSILAGNEQFF. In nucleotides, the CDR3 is TGTGCCAGCAGCTCGATACTAGCGGGGAATGAGCAGTTCTTC.

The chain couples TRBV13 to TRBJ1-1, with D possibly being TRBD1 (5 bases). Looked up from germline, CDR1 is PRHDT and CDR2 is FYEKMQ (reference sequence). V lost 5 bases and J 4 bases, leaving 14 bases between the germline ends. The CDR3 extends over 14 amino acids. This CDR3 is CASSKIRDATEAFF. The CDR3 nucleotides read TGTGCCAGCAGCAAGATCCGGGACGCCACTGAAGCTTTCTTT.

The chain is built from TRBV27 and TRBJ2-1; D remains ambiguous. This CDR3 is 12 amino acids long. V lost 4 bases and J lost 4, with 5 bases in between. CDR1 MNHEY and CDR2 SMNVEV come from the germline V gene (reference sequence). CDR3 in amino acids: CASSSYYNEQFF. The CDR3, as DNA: TGTGCCAGCAGTTCATATTACAATGAGCAGTTCTTC.

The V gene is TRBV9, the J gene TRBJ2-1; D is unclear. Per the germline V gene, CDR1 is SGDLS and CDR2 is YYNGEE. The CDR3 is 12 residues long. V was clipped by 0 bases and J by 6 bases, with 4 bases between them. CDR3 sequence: CASSVVFNEQFF. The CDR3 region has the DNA TGTGCCAGCAGCGTAGTGTTCAATGAGCAGTTCTTC.

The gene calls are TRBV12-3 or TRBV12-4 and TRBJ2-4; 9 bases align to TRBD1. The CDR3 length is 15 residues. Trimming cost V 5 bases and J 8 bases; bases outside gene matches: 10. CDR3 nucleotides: TGTGCCAGCAGTCGATCCGGGACAGGGAAGGACATTCAGTACTTC. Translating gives CASSRSGTGKDIQYF.

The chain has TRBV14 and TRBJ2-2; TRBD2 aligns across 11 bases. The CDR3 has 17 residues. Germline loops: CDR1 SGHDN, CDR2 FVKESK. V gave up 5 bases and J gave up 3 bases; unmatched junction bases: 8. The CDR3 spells CASSSLAGVSHTGELFF. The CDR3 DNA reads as TGTGCCAGCAGCTCACTAGCGGGAGTTTCGCACACCGGGGAGCTGTTTTTT. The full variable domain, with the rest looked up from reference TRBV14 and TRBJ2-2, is EAGVTQFPSHSVIEKGQTVTLRCDPISGHDNLYWYRRVMGKEIKFLLHFVKESKQDESGMPNNRFLAERTGGTYSTLKVQPAELEDSGVYFCASSSLAGVSHTGELFFGEGSRLTVL.